This T cell receptor (beta chain) was captured in a study of beta chain features in type 1 diabetes. As for the study in general: Patients were similar to healthy donors in age and gender (as well as in cell yields). Overall study results and limits: Whether HLA type affects TCRB rearrangement stayed undetermined in the present work. In comparison with healthy donors, patients had naive, central memory and Treg TCRB repertoires that appeared more similar. All four CD4+ subsets from Type 1 diabetes patients carried moderately but significantly shorter TCRB CDR3s.

The authors reverse transcribed all of the isolated RNA, so sequencing captured expressed TCRB transcripts. The protocol was immunoSEQ multiplex PCR, while the TCRdb copy is restricted to in-frame clones and leaves out a portion. The sample lists 150,000 to 200,000 clones, roughly 60% occurring once. Unmatched junction bases numbered 10, after V lost 1 base and J lost 5 bases. From germline, CDR1 is LNHNV and CDR2 YYDKDF (reference sequence). This CDR3 has 17 residues. On this clone: Its antigen is not known.

This sequence originates from a man aged 25 to 45 with type 1 diabetes. The V and J genes are TRBV15 and TRBJ2-2, with TRBD1 identical over 7 bases. Sequenced sample: naive CD4+ T cells from blood. CDR3 nucleotides: TGTGCCACCAGCAGAGGACCGGACAGGAGAAGTACCGGGGAGCTGTTTTTT. This sequence encodes CATSRGPDRRSTGELFF.